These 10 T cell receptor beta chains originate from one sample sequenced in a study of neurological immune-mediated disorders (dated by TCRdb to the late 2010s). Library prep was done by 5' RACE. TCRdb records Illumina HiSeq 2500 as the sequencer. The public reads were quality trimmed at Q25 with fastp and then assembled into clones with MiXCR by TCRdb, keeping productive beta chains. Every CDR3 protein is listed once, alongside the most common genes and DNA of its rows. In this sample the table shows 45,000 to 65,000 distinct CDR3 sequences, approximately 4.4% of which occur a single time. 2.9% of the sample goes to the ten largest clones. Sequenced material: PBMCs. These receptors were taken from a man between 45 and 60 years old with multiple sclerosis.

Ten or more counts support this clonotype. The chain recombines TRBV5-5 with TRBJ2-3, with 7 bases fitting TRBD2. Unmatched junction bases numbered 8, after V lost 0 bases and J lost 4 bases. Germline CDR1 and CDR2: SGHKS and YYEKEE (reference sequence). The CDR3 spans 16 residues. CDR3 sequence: CASSLVPVGRSDTQYF. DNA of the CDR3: TGTGCCAGCAGCTTGGTGCCAGTCGGGAGGTCAGATACGCAGTATTTT.

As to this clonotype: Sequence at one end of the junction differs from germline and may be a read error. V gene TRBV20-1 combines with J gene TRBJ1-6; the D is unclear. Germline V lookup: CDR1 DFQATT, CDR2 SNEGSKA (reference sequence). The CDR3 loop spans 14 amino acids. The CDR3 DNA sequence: TGCAGTGCTATTCCAACGTCCTCCAATTCACCCCTCAACTTT. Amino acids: CSAIPTSSNSPLNF.

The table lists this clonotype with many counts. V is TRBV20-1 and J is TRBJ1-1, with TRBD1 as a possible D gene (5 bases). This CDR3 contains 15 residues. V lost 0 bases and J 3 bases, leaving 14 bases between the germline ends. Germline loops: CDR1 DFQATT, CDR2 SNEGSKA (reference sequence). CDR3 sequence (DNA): TGCAGTGCTAGAGACCATGGGCAGGGAGACACTGAAGCTTTCTTT. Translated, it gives CSARDHGQGDTEAFF.

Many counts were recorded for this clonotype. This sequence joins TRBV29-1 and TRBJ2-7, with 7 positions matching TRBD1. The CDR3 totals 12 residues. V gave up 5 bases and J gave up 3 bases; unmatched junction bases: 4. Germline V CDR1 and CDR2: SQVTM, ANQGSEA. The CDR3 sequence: CSVSDRDYEQYF. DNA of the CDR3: TGCAGCGTTTCCGACAGGGACTACGAGCAGTACTTC.

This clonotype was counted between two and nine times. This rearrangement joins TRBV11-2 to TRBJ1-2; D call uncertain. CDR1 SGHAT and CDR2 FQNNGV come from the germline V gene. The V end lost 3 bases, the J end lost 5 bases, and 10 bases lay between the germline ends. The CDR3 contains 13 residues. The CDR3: CASSFGSNYGYTF. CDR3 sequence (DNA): TGTGCCAGCAGCTTCGGCAGTAATTATGGCTACACCTTC.

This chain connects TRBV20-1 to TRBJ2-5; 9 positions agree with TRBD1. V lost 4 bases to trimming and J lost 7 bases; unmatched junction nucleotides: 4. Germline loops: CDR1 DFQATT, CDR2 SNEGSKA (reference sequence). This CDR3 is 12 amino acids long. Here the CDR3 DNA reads TGCAGTGCTAACAGGGGGCTAGGGACCCAGTACTTC. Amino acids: CSANRGLGTQYF.

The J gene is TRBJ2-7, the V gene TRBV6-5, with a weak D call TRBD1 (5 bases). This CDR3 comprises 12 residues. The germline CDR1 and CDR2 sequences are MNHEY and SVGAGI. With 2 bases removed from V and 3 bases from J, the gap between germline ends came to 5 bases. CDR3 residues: CASSYQGYEQYF. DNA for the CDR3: TGTGCCAGCAGTTACCAGGGCTACGAGCAGTACTTC.

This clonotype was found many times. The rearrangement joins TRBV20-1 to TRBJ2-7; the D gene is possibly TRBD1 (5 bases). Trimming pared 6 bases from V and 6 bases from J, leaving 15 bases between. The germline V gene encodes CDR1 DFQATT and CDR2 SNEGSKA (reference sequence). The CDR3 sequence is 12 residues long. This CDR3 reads CSARPSGFEQYF. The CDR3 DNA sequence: TGCAGTGCAAGACCCTCAGGGTTCGAGCAGTACTTC.

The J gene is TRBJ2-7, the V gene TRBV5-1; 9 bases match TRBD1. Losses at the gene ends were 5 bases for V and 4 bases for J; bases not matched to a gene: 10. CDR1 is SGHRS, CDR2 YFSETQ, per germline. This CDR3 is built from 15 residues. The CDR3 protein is CASSSSTGGGYEQYF. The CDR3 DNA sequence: TGCGCCAGCAGTTCCTCTACAGGGGGCGGGTACGAGCAGTACTTC.

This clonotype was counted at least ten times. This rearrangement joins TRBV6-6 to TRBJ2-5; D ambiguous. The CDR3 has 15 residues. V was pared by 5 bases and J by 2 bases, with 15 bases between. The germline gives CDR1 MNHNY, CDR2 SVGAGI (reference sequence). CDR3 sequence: CASSHGELRQETQYF. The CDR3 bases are TGTGCCAGCAGTCACGGCGAACTAAGACAAGAGACCCAGTACTTC.